This T cell receptor (beta chain) was sequenced for a study of vaccination effects on CD4 cells after COVID-19. Profiling relied on immunoSEQ multiplex PCR, and the TCRdb table lists in-frame clones only, not all of them. The sample has over 25,000 clones, approximately 70% seen once; the top ten hold roughly 22%. This clone was seen a single time. Its cognate antigen is unknown. ViraFEST assay sequencing came after antigen-specific CD4+ T cells were expanded with viral peptide pools. Subsequent to roughly 10 days of culture, CD4+ T cells were isolated. Vaccine recipients had no previous SARS-CoV-2 infection; their nucleocapsid antibodies were negative. After 1.8 million or so PBMC were placed in each well, they were cultured with approximately 9.4 IU/ml IL-2 and approximately 9.6 ug/ml peptides. Study outcomes and limitations: After vaccination, at late timepoints, clones induced by infection and by vaccine contracted markedly.

The source is a human donor who received a COVID-19 vaccine. Sequencing was performed on CD4+ T cells from PBMCs cultured with HCoV-NL63 spike peptides, taken before COVID-19 vaccination.

CDR3 nucleotides: TGTGCCAGCAGTAACCGGGACGGAAACACCATATATTTT. This gives the protein CASSNRDGNTIYF. The rearrangement joins TRBV28 to TRBJ1-3; D is perhaps TRBD1 (5 bases). CDR3 length: 13 amino acids. Germline V gene lookup returns CDR1 MDHEN and CDR2 SYDVKM. Trimming stripped 5 bases from V and 4 bases from J, with 9 bases between.